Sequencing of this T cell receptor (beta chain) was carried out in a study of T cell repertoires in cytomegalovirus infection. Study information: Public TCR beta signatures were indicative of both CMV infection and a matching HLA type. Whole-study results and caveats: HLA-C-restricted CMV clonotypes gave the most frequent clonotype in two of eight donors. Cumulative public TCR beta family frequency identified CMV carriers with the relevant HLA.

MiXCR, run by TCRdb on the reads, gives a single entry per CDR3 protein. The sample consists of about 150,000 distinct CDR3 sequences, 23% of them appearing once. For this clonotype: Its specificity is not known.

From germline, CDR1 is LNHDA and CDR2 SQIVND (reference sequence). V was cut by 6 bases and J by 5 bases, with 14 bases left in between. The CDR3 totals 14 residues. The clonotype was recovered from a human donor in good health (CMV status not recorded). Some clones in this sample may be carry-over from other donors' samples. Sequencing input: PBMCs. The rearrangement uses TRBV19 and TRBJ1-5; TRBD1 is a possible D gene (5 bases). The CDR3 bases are TGTGCCAGTAGCCTATGGAGGGGTGATCAGCCCCAGCATTTT. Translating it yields CASSLWRGDQPQHF.